Below, 5 T cell receptor beta chains from the same sample are listed, as sequenced in a study of blood T cell repertoires in COVID-19. This table comes from immunoSEQ multiplex PCR, and its TCRdb copy is limited to in-frame clones, with some not included. This sample has more than 120,000 clones, with about 91% found just once. The sequenced sample was peripheral blood. The receptors derive from a woman in her fifties or sixties with acute or convalescent COVID-19.

The genes are TRBV7-6 and TRBJ2-7; a possible D gene is TRBD2 (5 bases). With 1 base removed from V and 2 bases from J, the gap between germline ends came to 12 bases. Germline V CDR1 and CDR2: SGHVS, FNYEAQ. CDR3 length equals 15 residues. CDR3 DNA sequence: TGTGCCAGCAGCTTAGGGTCGGGGTTCCCCTACGAGCAGTACTTC. This sequence encodes CASSLGSGFPYEQYF.

The V and J genes are TRBV19 and TRBJ1-4; D not resolved. V was shortened by 3 bases and J by 8 bases, with 13 bases between the two germline ends. The CDR3 loop spans 14 amino acids. In germline, CDR1 is LNHDA, CDR2 SQIVND (reference sequence). The CDR3 DNA follows: TGTGCCAGTAGTATCACACCGGTTAGCGAAAAACTGTTTTTT. Amino acids: CASSITPVSEKLFF.

V is TRBV7-9 and J is TRBJ2-5; TRBD1 might be the D (5 bases). The CDR3 is 14 residues long. V lost 1 base and J 5 bases, leaving 11 bases between the germline ends. From germline, CDR1 is SEHNR and CDR2 FQNEAQ (reference sequence). The CDR3 region is CASSLVGAGETQYF. CDR3 DNA sequence: TGTGCCAGCAGCTTAGTAGGGGCTGGGGAGACCCAGTACTTC.

The table lists this clone with a count of one. The chain is built from TRBV4-2 and TRBJ1-2, with a possible D match to TRBD1 (5 bases). V was trimmed by 0 bases and J by 7 bases, leaving 21 bases between them. In germline, CDR1 is LGHNA, CDR2 YNFKEQ. The CDR3 totals 17 residues. The CDR3 DNA sequence: TGTGCCAGCAGCCAAGACCCGGCGGGGACCCCTTCCCGTGGCTACACCTTC. Translated: CASSQDPAGTPSRGYTF.

As DNA, the CDR3 is TGCGCCAGCAGTCCTACTAGCGTGGCCGGGGAGCTGTTTTTT. Its translation is CASSPTSVAGELFF. The chain couples TRBV10-1 to TRBJ2-2; 7 nucleotides agree with TRBD2. After removal of 5 bases from V and 6 bases from J, the junction contained 6 bases not matched to a gene. This CDR3 is built from 14 residues. CDR1 is WNHNN, CDR2 SYGVQD, per germline (reference sequence).